The 8 T cell receptor beta chains presented below share a single source sample, sequenced in a study of OX40 agonist ivuxolimab in advanced cancers. Only in-frame clones appear in the TCRdb table, and some are missing; sequencing was by immunoSEQ multiplex PCR. The table lists around 64,000 clones, 87% of them singletons, with about 0.41% in the top ten. The sequences come from CD4+ or CD8+ T cells sorted from blood, collected in a trial of the OX40 agonist ivuxolimab. These receptors were taken from an adult with an advanced solid tumor such as melanoma, head and neck, liver or kidney cancer.

This chain uses TRBV6-5 with TRBJ2-2; the match to TRBD1 covers 11 bases. This CDR3 has 15 residues. Losses at the gene ends were 5 bases for V and 4 bases for J; bases not matched to a gene: 3. Germline CDR1 and CDR2: MNHEY and SVGAGI. As DNA, the CDR3 is TGTGCCAGCAGTGGACAGGGGGCGGTCACCGGGGAGCTGTTTTTT. This encodes CASSGQGAVTGELFF.

The V gene is TRBV7-9, the J gene TRBJ2-5, with TRBD2 matching 14 bases. V was clipped by 1 base and J by 2 bases; unmatched bases: 0. This CDR3 has 16 amino acids. Germline V gene data show CDR1 as SEHNR and CDR2 as FQNEAQ (reference sequence). The CDR3 region has the DNA TGTGCCAGCAGCTTAGGACTAGCGGGGGGGCAAGAGACCCAGTACTTC. Amino acid sequence: CASSLGLAGGQETQYF.

V usage is TRBV4-1 and J usage is TRBJ2-2, with a tentative D call TRBD1 (5 bases). The CDR3 spans 15 residues. Trimming removed 3 bases at V and 6 bases at J, with 14 bases between. CDR1 is MGHRA, CDR2 YSYEKL, per germline. CDR3: CASSHPGKSAGELFF. In nucleotides, the CDR3 is TGCGCCAGCAGCCATCCAGGGAAGTCCGCCGGGGAGCTGTTTTTT.

The V gene is TRBV5-1, the J gene TRBJ2-3; possibly TRBD1 for D (6 bases). The V end was cut by 2 bases, the J end by 2 bases, with 15 bases between. From germline, CDR1 is SGHRS and CDR2 YFSETQ. The CDR3 contains 16 residues. The CDR3 DNA is TGCGCCAGCAGCTTAAGTCAGGGGCCGTACACAGATACGCAGTATTTT. It encodes CASSLSQGPYTDTQYF. The full variable domain, with the rest looked up from reference TRBV5-1 and TRBJ2-3, is KAGVTQTPRYLIKTRGQQVTLSCSPISGHRSVSWYQQTPGQGLQFLFEYFSETQRNKGNFPGRFSGRQFSNSRSEMNVSTLELGDSALYLCASSLSQGPYTDTQYFGPGTRLTVL.

The V call is TRBV6-1, the J call TRBJ2-5, with D possibly being TRBD1 (5 bases). The DNA end is a closer match to TRBJ2-7, so the J assignment may be wrong. Germline loops: CDR1 MNHNS, CDR2 SASEGT. This CDR3 spans 12 amino acids. CDR3 DNA: TGTGCCAGCAGTCAACAGGTGAGCGAGCAGTACTTC. This codes for CASSQQVSEQYF.

CDR3 nucleotides: TGCGCCAGCAGCTTCCCGTCTCCAGCTAACTATGGCTACACCTTC. Translation gives CASSFPSPANYGYTF. The J gene is TRBJ1-2, the V gene TRBV5-1; no firm D call. Trimming removed 2 bases at V and 0 bases at J, with 11 bases between. This CDR3 has 15 amino acids. Germline V gene lookup returns CDR1 SGHRS and CDR2 YFSETQ.

The chain has TRBV5-4 and TRBJ1-1; the match to TRBD1 covers 7 bases. The CDR3 covers 17 residues. The junction had 15 bases not matched to a gene; V was cut back by 3 bases and J by 4 bases. Germline V gives CDR1 SGHNT, CDR2 YYREEE (reference sequence). The CDR3 here is CASSSGGQRGASTEAFF. The CDR3 DNA is TGTGCCAGCAGCTCCGGGGGACAGAGGGGGGCTAGCACTGAAGCTTTCTTT.

The rearrangement joins TRBV7-9 to TRBJ1-4, with D unresolved. The CDR3 has 12 amino acids. Germline-derived CDR1 and CDR2 are SEHNR and FQNEAQ (reference sequence). Deletions cut 4 bases from V and 7 bases from J, with 7 bases between. CDR3 DNA: TGTGCCAGCAGCTGGCTTGGTGAAAAACTGTTTTTT. It specifies CASSWLGEKLFF.